The 20 T cell receptor beta chains listed next were all sequenced from one sample in a study of T cell clonality in common variable immunodeficiency. The protocol was immunoSEQ multiplex PCR, while the TCRdb copy is restricted to in-frame clones and leaves out a portion. This sample carries tens of thousands of clones, none of them present only once. Sequenced: peripheral blood mononuclear cells. These receptors all come from a person aged 18-70 years in good health.

This clone was seen a handful of times. The CDR3 end falls 3 residues outside the read, so it is completed with the germline J gene. This chain links TRBV7-9 with TRBJ1-2, with a tentative D call TRBD1 (6 bases). In germline, CDR1 is SEHNR, CDR2 FQNEAQ (reference sequence). The CDR3 totals 12 residues. The CDR3 sequence: CASSSHRDDYTF. The sequenced CDR3 bases are TGTGCCAGCAGCTCTCACAGGGACGAC.

This clone occurred many times. With the read ending 3 residues before the CDR3 end, the germline J gene is used to fill in that end. The chain is built from TRBV12-3 or TRBV12-4 and TRBJ1-2; the D gene is possibly TRBD1 (5 bases). This CDR3 spans 15 amino acids. Trimming cost V 1 base and J 4 bases, with 13 bases left between them. CDR3: CASSLGGDYLYGYTF. CDR3 DNA (partial): TGTGCCAGCAGTTTAGGGGGGGATTATCTCTATGGC.

This clone was detected many times. The sequence runs out 3 residues before the end of the CDR3; the remainder is reconstructed from the germline J gene. The chain couples TRBV20-1 to TRBJ2-3; 11 bases map to TRBD2. The CDR3 runs to 15 residues. Germline loops: CDR1 DFQATT, CDR2 SNEGSKA (reference sequence). The trim removed 3 bases at V and 5 bases at J, leaving 7 bases unmatched. The CDR3 reads CSARLLAGVGDTQYF. The CDR3 bases that were read are TGCAGTGCTAGGCTACTAGCGGGAGTGGGAGATACG.

This clone showed up many times. The CDR3 is cut off 3 residues early in the read; its end comes from the germline J gene. The chain couples TRBV14 to TRBJ1-6; TRBD1 is a possible D gene (5 bases). The germline gives CDR1 SGHDN, CDR2 FVKESK. V was cut by 3 bases and J by 7 bases, with 13 bases left in between. This CDR3 has 15 residues. The DNA read from the CDR3 is TGTGCCAGCAGCCATCCTTCGGCAGGGAATTCACCC. It encodes CASSHPSAGNSP. The CDR3, in full, reads CASSHPSAGNSPLHF.

This clone was found many times. Read sequence stops 3 residues before the CDR3 end, and the germline J gene provides the missing end. The chain combines TRBV18 with TRBJ1-4; D possibly corresponds to TRBD1 (6 bases). V lost 4 bases to trimming and J lost 3 bases, with 21 bases between them. The CDR3 totals 18 residues. In germline, CDR1 is KGHSH, CDR2 LQKENI. The CDR3 sequence is CASSLRTKGGSSNEKLFF. The sequenced CDR3 bases are TGTGCCAGCTCACTACGAACGAAAGGGGGAAGTTCTAATGAAAAA.

In its sample, this clone was seen many times. Sequencing ends 3 residues short of the CDR3 end; the germline J gene provides the rest. V is TRBV19 and J is TRBJ2-1; TRBD2 agrees at 11 bases. V dropped 3 bases and J dropped 6; count of bases not matched to a gene: 4. CDR3 size: 15 residues. The V gene's germline CDR1 is LNHDA and CDR2 SQIVND (reference sequence). Incomplete CDR3 DNA: TGTGCCAGTAGTATGTGGCTAGCGGGGGGCAATGAG. The encoded protein is CASSMWLAGGNE. Given in full, the CDR3 is CASSMWLAGGNEQFF. The whole variable domain, remainder taken from reference TRBV19 and TRBJ2-1, is DGGITQSPKYLFRKEGQNVTLSCEQNLNHDAMYWYRQDPGQGLRLIYYSQIVNDFQKGDIAEGYSVSREKKESFPLTVTSAQKNPTAFYLCASSMWLAGGNEQFFGPGTRLTVL.

This clone was detected only a few times. The read ends 3 residues shy of where the CDR3 ends; the end is completed using the germline J gene. This rearrangement joins TRBV18 to TRBJ2-7; D possibly corresponds to TRBD1 (5 bases). The germline V gene has CDR1 KGHSH and CDR2 LQKENI. V lost 2 bases, J lost 4 bases, and 12 bases lay in between. The CDR3 has 14 residues. CDR3 bases read: TGTGCCAGCTCACCAGGACACCTGGGTTACGAG. Residues: CASSPGHLGYE. The whole CDR3 is CASSPGHLGYEQYF.

This clone was observed a few times. The read terminates 3 residues before the CDR3 end, so the remaining end is supplied by the germline J gene. V and J are TRBV18 and TRBJ1-2; D may be TRBD1 (5 bases). The germline V gene has CDR1 KGHSH and CDR2 LQKENI. The length of the CDR3 is 11 residues. CDR3 DNA (partial): TGTGCCAGCTCGGCGGGGGATACC. It translates to CASSAGDT. The CDR3 in full is CASSAGDTYTF.

Ten or more counts support this clone. Sequencing ends 3 residues short of the CDR3 end; the germline J gene provides the rest. The rearrangement uses TRBV28 and TRBJ2-7; a weak D match, TRBD2 (5 bases). Per the germline V gene, CDR1 is MDHEN and CDR2 is SYDVKM. Trimming cost V 5 bases and J 4 bases, with 15 bases left between them. CDR3 length: 14 residues. CDR3 DNA, as far as it was read: TGTGCCAGCAGTCCACGCGGACCGGGGTACGAG. Translation gives CASSPRGPGYE. The CDR3 in its entirety is CASSPRGPGYEQYF.

At least ten counts were recorded for this clone. Read sequence stops 3 residues before the CDR3 end, and the germline J gene provides the missing end. This rearrangement joins TRBV9 to TRBJ2-2; tentatively, D is TRBD2 (5 bases). The V gene's germline CDR1 is SGDLS and CDR2 YYNGEE. V gave up 0 bases and J gave up 3 bases, with 9 bases separating them. The CDR3 has 15 residues. The chain's CDR3 is CASSVAGSDTGELFF. CDR3 bases read: TGTGCCAGCAGCGTAGCGGGTAGCGACACCGGGGAG.

This clone was recorded a few times. The read ends 3 residues shy of where the CDR3 ends; the end is completed using the germline J gene. The chain carries TRBV11-2 and TRBJ1-2; 8 nucleotides agree with TRBD1. Germline V lookup: CDR1 SGHAT, CDR2 FQNNGV. The CDR3 has 14 residues. This CDR3 is CASSLEGRDRGYTF. The sequenced CDR3 bases are TGTGCCAGCAGCTTAGAAGGCAGGGACAGGGGC.

The covered CDR3 bases are TGTGCCAGCAGACGGACAGGGGCTAGCTCTGGGGCCAACGTG. Its translation: CASRRTGASSGANV. The full-length CDR3 reads as CASRRTGASSGANVLFF. The chain joins TRBV2 to TRBJ2-2; 9 nucleotides line up with TRBD1. Read coverage stops 3 residues before the CDR3 terminus; the germline J gene supplies the remainder. The CDR3 sequence is 17 residues long. Germline V gene data show CDR1 as SNHLY and CDR2 as FYNNEI.

This clone was detected ten times or more. The read ends 3 residues before the CDR3 terminus; that terminus is restored from the germline J gene. J is TRBJ1-2 and V is TRBV2; 9 nucleotides align to TRBD1. The CDR3 is 15 amino acids. V shed 2 bases, J shed 7 bases, and the junction held 8 bases outside the gene matches. Per the germline V gene, CDR1 is SNHLY and CDR2 is FYNNEI. The CDR3 loop reads CASSERTGGACGYTF. CDR3 DNA (partial): TGTGCCAGCAGTGAAAGAACAGGGGGCGCCTGTGGC.

This clone was detected many times. The read terminates 3 residues ahead of where the CDR3 ends, so the germline J gene completes it. The chain recombines TRBV30 with TRBJ1-2; tentatively, D is TRBD1 (5 bases). Trimming removed 7 bases from V and 4 bases from J, with 13 bases in between. CDR3 length: 12 amino acids. Germline CDR1 reads GTSNPN; CDR2 reads SVGIG (reference sequence). The chain's CDR3 is CASREEVYGYTF. The covered CDR3 bases are TGTGCCTCCAGGGAGGAAGTCTATGGC.

This clone was counted a few times. Read data end 3 residues before the CDR3 end; the end is taken from the germline J gene. The chain uses TRBV19 and TRBJ2-3; 10 bases match TRBD1. Germline loops: CDR1 LNHDA, CDR2 SQIVND (reference sequence). CDR3 length: 15 amino acids. CDR3 protein: CASSPSTGGGETQYF. The sequenced part of the CDR3 DNA is TGTGCCAGTAGTCCGTCGACAGGGGGCGGGGAGACG.

This clone was observed at least ten times. The sequenced fragment ends 3 residues before the CDR3 boundary, so the rest is inferred from the germline J gene. The V gene is TRBV5-1, the J gene TRBJ2-5, with unresolved D. Trimming took 0 bases from V and 5 from J, leaving 11 bases between them. The CDR3 covers 14 residues. Germline V gives CDR1 SGHRS, CDR2 YFSETQ. CDR3 sequence: CASSLAGQSETQYF. CDR3 bases read: TGCGCCAGCAGCTTGGCGGGTCAGTCGGAGACC. The full variable domain, with the rest looked up from reference TRBV5-1 and TRBJ2-5, is KAGVTQTPRYLIKTRGQQVTLSCSPISGHRSVSWYQQTPGQGLQFLFEYFSETQRNKGNFPGRFSGRQFSNSRSEMNVSTLELGDSALYLCASSLAGQSETQYFGPGTRLLVL.

This clone came up many times. The CDR3 end is not reached by the read, which stops 3 residues before it; the germline J gene fills it in. The chain links TRBV5-1 to TRBJ1-2; 10 nucleotides align to TRBD1. Germline CDR1 SGHRS, CDR2 YFSETQ. V gave up 0 bases and J gave up 6 bases; unmatched junction bases: 5. The CDR3 consists of 15 residues. The CDR3 is CASSLVAGQGNGYTF. CDR3 bases read: TGCGCCAGCAGCTTGGTTGCGGGACAGGGGAATGGC.

This clone was counted ten times or more. The CDR3 extends 3 residues past the end of the read, so its final part is completed from the germline J gene. This chain joins TRBV5-5 and TRBJ1-1, with TRBD1 identical over 8 bases. Germline assignment: CDR1 SGHKS and CDR2 YYEKEE (reference sequence). This CDR3 region has 12 residues. The CDR3 spells CASSWSGQGAFF. Partial CDR3 DNA: TGTGCCAGCAGCTGGTCCGGACAGGGA.

This clone was found many times. The read halts 3 residues ahead of the CDR3 end, with the missing end drawn from the germline J gene. V gene TRBV7-6 combines with J gene TRBJ2-5; D ambiguous. The CDR3 sequence is 13 residues long. Trimming shortened V by 1 base and J by 4 bases, and 7 bases separated the two germline ends. Germline values: CDR1 SGHVS, CDR2 FNYEAQ. The CDR3 DNA, read in part, is TGTGCCAGCAGCTTAGTTCGCGGAGAGACC. This encodes CASSLVRGET. The full CDR3 reads CASSLVRGETQYF.

This clone was observed a handful of times. The sequenced fragment ends 3 residues before the CDR3 boundary, so the rest is inferred from the germline J gene. The chain couples TRBV7-6 to TRBJ2-3, with TRBD2 matching over 14 bases. Germline V gives CDR1 SGHVS, CDR2 FNYEAQ. The length of the CDR3 is 16 residues. This chain's CDR3 is CASSARLAGGRETQYF. The CDR3 DNA, read in part, is TGTGCCAGCAGCGCCAGACTAGCGGGGGGGCGAGAGACG.